The source of this T cell receptor beta chain is a study of T cell clones after liver transplantation. Study background: Tolerant meant at least one year fully off immunosuppression without liver enzymes above twice normal. Draws occurred before transplant, before withdrawal, and after complete or failed withdrawal.

TCRdb keeps only in-frame clones here, not all; method: immunoSEQ multiplex PCR. This table has 85,000 to 130,000 clones, 82% appearing once. V was clipped by 3 bases and J by 2 bases, with 11 bases between them. CDR3 size: 15 residues. Looked up from germline, CDR1 is MDHEN and CDR2 is SYDVKM. V is TRBV28 and J is TRBJ2-1; D is undetermined. The sequence was collected from a human donor who received a liver transplant. The sample was CD4+ T cells from blood, taken before liver transplant. The CDR3 DNA follows: TGTGCCAGCAGTTTGAGCTTTTCTACCTACAATGAGCAGTTCTTC. It is translated as CASSLSFSTYNEQFF. Full variable domain (missing parts from reference TRBV28 and TRBJ2-1): DVKVTQSSRYLVKRTGEKVFLECVQDMDHENMFWYRQDPGLGLRLIYFSYDVKMKEKGDIPEGYSVSREKKERFSLILESASTNQTSMYLCASSLSFSTYNEQFFGPGTRLTVL.